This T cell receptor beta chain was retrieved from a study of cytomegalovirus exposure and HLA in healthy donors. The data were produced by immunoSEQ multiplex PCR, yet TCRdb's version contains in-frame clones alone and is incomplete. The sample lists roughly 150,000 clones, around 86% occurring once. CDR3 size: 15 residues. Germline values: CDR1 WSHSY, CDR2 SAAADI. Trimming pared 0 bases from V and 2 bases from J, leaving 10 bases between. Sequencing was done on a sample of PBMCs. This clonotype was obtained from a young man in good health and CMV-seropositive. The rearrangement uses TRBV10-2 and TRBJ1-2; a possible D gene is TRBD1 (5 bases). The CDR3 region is CASSESKTGNYGYTF. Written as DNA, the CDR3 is TGCGCCAGCAGTGAGTCTAAAACAGGAAACTATGGCTACACCTTC.